These 26 T cell receptor beta chains were all obtained from the same sample, sequenced in a study of blood T cell repertoires in COVID-19. The protocol was immunoSEQ multiplex PCR, while the TCRdb copy is restricted to in-frame clones and leaves out a portion. The sample has about 59,000 clones, 70% to 85% seen once. Sequencing was done on a sample of peripheral blood. These receptors were collected from a man aged 80 or over with acute or convalescent COVID-19.

CDR3 DNA sequence: TGTGCCAGCAGCTTTGGACTAGCGGGGGGACAGCAGTACTTC. The encoded protein is CASSFGLAGGQQYF. The chain uses TRBV7-2 and TRBJ2-7; 14 bases are shared with TRBD2. V dropped 3 bases and J dropped 8; count of bases not matched to a gene: 3. Germline values: CDR1 SGHTA, CDR2 FQGNSA. The CDR3 length is 14 residues.

This rearrangement joins TRBV28 to TRBJ1-1; 11 bases match TRBD1. Germline V lookup: CDR1 MDHEN, CDR2 SYDVKM. The CDR3 has 17 amino acids. Germline trimming cut 2 bases from V and 5 bases from J; bases unmatched to any gene: 10. DNA for the CDR3: TGTGCCAGCAGTTTACCGGGACAGGGGGAGTGGAAAACTGAAGCTTTCTTT. It specifies CASSLPGQGEWKTEAFF.

The rearrangement joins TRBV27 to TRBJ1-6, with no clear D. The V gene's germline CDR1 is MNHEY and CDR2 SMNVEV (reference sequence). Trimming took 2 bases from V and 0 from J, leaving 11 bases between them. The CDR3 spans 17 residues. CDR3 bases: TGTGCCAGCAGTTTAGAGGTGAACCGCTCCTATAATTCACCCCTCCACTTT. This codes for CASSLEVNRSYNSPLHF.

The chain employs TRBV30 and TRBJ1-4, with no clear D. V was trimmed by 6 bases and J by 7 bases, leaving 15 bases between them. Per germline, CDR1 GTSNPN and CDR2 SVGIG (reference sequence). This CDR3 contains 13 residues. The CDR3 spells CACTDHQSEKLFF. The DNA of the CDR3 is TGTGCCTGTACAGATCATCAGTCTGAAAAACTGTTTTTT.

The rearrangement joins TRBV9 to TRBJ2-5; maybe TRBD2 (6 bases). Trimming removed 0 bases from V and 5 bases from J, with 14 bases in between. The germline V gene has CDR1 SGDLS and CDR2 YYNGEE. The CDR3 is 15 amino acids. CDR3 sequence (DNA): TGTGCCAGCAGCGTAGACGGCGGAGGAGGGGAGACCCAGTACTTC. Translation: CASSVDGGGGETQYF.

This clone was picked up many times. This chain links TRBV5-6 with TRBJ1-2; D possibly corresponds to TRBD1 (5 bases). The CDR3 contains 14 residues. Trimming took off 7 bases at V and 1 base at J, with 14 bases between the two ends. Per the germline V gene, CDR1 is SGHDT and CDR2 is YYEEEE. CDR3 protein: CASALGGHNYGYTF. CDR3 DNA: TGTGCCAGCGCCCTGGGGGGTCATAACTATGGCTACACCTTC.

The chain joins TRBV5-4 to TRBJ1-2; a weak D match, TRBD1 (5 bases). The germline CDR1 and CDR2 sequences are SGHNT and YYREEE (reference sequence). The CDR3 has 14 residues. Trimming took off 4 bases at V and 2 bases at J, with 12 bases between the two ends. The CDR3: CASSRETENYGYTF. The CDR3 DNA reads TGTGCCAGCAGCAGAGAGACAGAAAACTATGGCTACACCTTC.

This clone was detected once. The chain has TRBV7-9 and TRBJ1-5; D not resolved. Trimming left V 2 bases short and J 4 bases short, with 9 bases between. CDR3 size: 14 residues. From germline, CDR1 is SEHNR and CDR2 FQNEAQ (reference sequence). This CDR3 is CASSLTERNQPQHF. In nucleotides, the CDR3 is TGTGCCAGCAGCTTAACTGAGCGTAATCAGCCCCAGCATTTT. The full variable domain, with the rest looked up from reference TRBV7-9 and TRBJ1-5, is DTGVSQNPRHKITKRGQNVTFRCDPISEHNRLYWYRQTLGQGPEFLTYFQNEAQLEKSRLLSDRFSAERPKGSFSTLEIQRTEQGDSAMYLCASSLTERNQPQHFGDGTRLSIL.

With respect to this clone: This CDR3 is also generated by other DNA sequences in the sample. This chain uses TRBV18 with TRBJ1-2; possibly TRBD1 for D (6 bases). Per germline, CDR1 KGHSH and CDR2 LQKENI. The CDR3 sequence is 13 residues long. Trimming removed 3 bases from V and 3 bases from J, with 8 bases in between. Here the CDR3 DNA reads TGTGCCAGCTCACCGGACAGAGACTATGGCTACACCTTC. This gives the protein CASSPDRDYGYTF.

V usage is TRBV2 and J usage is TRBJ2-1; 14 bases fit TRBD2. CDR3 length: 19 amino acids. Germline values: CDR1 SNHLY, CDR2 FYNNEI. Germline trimming cut 4 bases from V and 5 bases from J; bases unmatched to any gene: 13. The CDR3 protein is CASSGIRGATSGRDNEQFF. The DNA of the CDR3 is TGTGCCAGCAGTGGGATACGGGGGGCGACTAGCGGGAGGGACAATGAGCAGTTCTTC.

This clone was counted only a few times. The chain recombines TRBV28 with TRBJ1-6, with D possibly TRBD1 on 5 matching bases. Germline V gene sequence: CDR1 MDHEN, CDR2 SYDVKM. This CDR3 has 11 residues. The V gene lost 2 bases and the J gene lost 19 bases, with 12 bases spanning the gap. The CDR3 sequence is CASSLQGSLHF. The CDR3 DNA reads TGTGCCAGCAGTTTACAGGGCAGTTTGCACTTT.

The V call is TRBV10-2, the J call TRBJ1-1; D not resolved. V was cut by 10 bases and J by 0 bases, with 6 bases left in between. The CDR3 is 11 amino acids. From germline, CDR1 is WSHSY and CDR2 SAAADI. The CDR3 sequence is CATSLNTEAFF. The CDR3 nucleotides are TGCGCCACTAGCTTGAACACTGAAGCTTTCTTT.

This chain connects TRBV5-1 to TRBJ2-2; 7 bases line up with TRBD2. V dropped 1 base and J dropped 7; count of bases not matched to a gene: 10. This CDR3 has 16 residues. The germline V gene encodes CDR1 SGHRS and CDR2 YFSETQ. CDR3 in amino acids: CASSLSSGATIGELFF. DNA for the CDR3: TGCGCCAGCAGCTTGAGCAGCGGGGCTACGATCGGGGAGCTGTTTTTT. The variable domain in full, completed from reference TRBV5-1 and TRBJ2-2, reads KAGVTQTPRYLIKTRGQQVTLSCSPISGHRSVSWYQQTPGQGLQFLFEYFSETQRNKGNFPGRFSGRQFSNSRSEMNVSTLELGDSALYLCASSLSSGATIGELFFGEGSRLTVL.

The rearrangement links TRBV18 to TRBJ2-7; 7 bases align to TRBD2. With V trimmed by 3 bases and J by 7 bases, 9 bases remained unmatched. CDR3 length: 14 residues. Germline V gene sequence: CDR1 KGHSH, CDR2 LQKENI. The DNA for the CDR3 is TGTGCCAGCTCACCCCCGGGAGGCCTAGGGGAGCAGTACTTC. Translated: CASSPPGGLGEQYF.

CDR3 DNA: TGTGCCAGCAGCCCAAGACGGTCGGGACTAGCGGGGGGCCATGGCTACAATGAGCAGTTCTTC. Translating gives CASSPRRSGLAGGHGYNEQFF. This chain connects TRBV7-8 to TRBJ2-1; 15 bases fit TRBD2. The trim removed 5 bases at V and 3 bases at J, leaving 17 bases unmatched. The CDR3 has 21 amino acids. In germline, CDR1 is SGHVS, CDR2 FQNEAQ.

This CDR3 is CASSLEPGGKLFF. CDR3 nucleotide sequence: TGTGCCAGCAGTTTAGAGCCCGGGGGGAAGCTGTTCTTC. The chain couples TRBV27 to TRBJ2-1; the match to TRBD2 covers 7 bases. The ends lost 2 bases at V and 15 bases at J; junction bases unmatched: 10. Germline V gives CDR1 MNHEY, CDR2 SMNVEV (reference sequence). CDR3 length: 13 residues.

The rearrangement uses TRBV7-2 and TRBJ2-5, with 8 bases matching TRBD2. CDR1 is SGHTA, CDR2 FQGNSA, per germline. The length of the CDR3 is 14 residues. The J segment lost 7 bases and the V segment lost 6 bases, leaving 10 bases of the junction unmatched. In DNA form, the CDR3 reads TGTGCCAGCAGTTCTAGAGCGGGGGTCGCGACCCAGTACTTC. It translates to CASSSRAGVATQYF.

J is TRBJ2-7 and V is TRBV10-3; D perhaps matches TRBD2 (6 bases). Germline V gene lookup returns CDR1 ENHRY and CDR2 SYGVKD. Trimming left V 6 bases short and J 3 bases short, with 12 bases between. The CDR3 has 13 amino acids. CDR3 sequence (DNA): TGTGCCATCAGGGAGGGACTGGGCTACGAGCAGTACTTC. Protein sequence: CAIREGLGYEQYF.

The gene calls are TRBV5-1 and TRBJ2-3, with D possibly matching TRBD2 (5 bases). CDR3 length equals 14 residues. Germline CDR1 is SGHRS and CDR2 is YFSETQ. V lost 4 bases to trimming and J lost 5 bases, with 14 bases between them. The CDR3 DNA sequence: TGCGCCAGCAGCCAAGCGGAAATTGTAGATACGCAGTATTTT. This codes for CASSQAEIVDTQYF.

The chain couples TRBV5-6 to TRBJ2-5, with D hard to call. The germline V gene encodes CDR1 SGHDT and CDR2 YYEEEE. V gave up 4 bases and J gave up 4 bases, with 11 bases separating them. The CDR3 length is 13 residues. CDR3 DNA sequence: TGTGCCAGCAGCCTACTTGCCCGAGAGACCCAGTACTTC. This encodes CASSLLARETQYF.

This rearrangement joins TRBV2 to TRBJ1-5, with D tentatively TRBD1 (5 bases). CDR1 is SNHLY, CDR2 FYNNEI, per germline. Trimming left V 4 bases short and J 2 bases short, with 9 bases between. The CDR3 has 14 residues. The CDR3, as DNA: TGTGCCAGCAGTGGGACGGGGGGCAATCAGCCCCAGCATTTT. It yields the protein CASSGTGGNQPQHF.

V gene TRBV9 combines with J gene TRBJ2-3, with TRBD2 matching 7 bases. The CDR3 has 15 amino acids. From germline, CDR1 is SGDLS and CDR2 YYNGEE. Trimming at V came to 2 bases and at J to 3 bases, leaving 6 bases not matched to a gene. Here the CDR3 DNA reads TGTGCCAGCAGCGTTGGACTAGATGGTACAGATACGCAGTATTTT. It yields the protein CASSVGLDGTDTQYF.

This chain links TRBV6-1 with TRBJ1-4, with TRBD1 matching over 10 bases. V lost 4 bases to trimming and J lost 4 bases; unmatched junction nucleotides: 9. CDR1 MNHNS and CDR2 SASEGT come from the germline V gene. CDR3 length equals 17 residues. The DNA of the CDR3 is TGTGCCAGCAGTGGACCGGGACAGGGGCTTGGTAATGAAAAACTGTTTTTT. Translating gives CASSGPGQGLGNEKLFF.

The rearrangement uses TRBV5-5 and TRBJ1-1; 9 bases line up with TRBD1. This CDR3 has 16 residues. Germline CDR1 SGHKS, CDR2 YYEKEE (reference sequence). J gave up 1 base and V 1 base, and 5 bases lay outside the gene matches. DNA for the CDR3: TGTGCCAGCAGCTTGCGACAGGGGGTATGGAACACTGAAGCTTTCTTT. This codes for CASSLRQGVWNTEAFF.

This chain connects TRBV5-6 to TRBJ2-1, with 9 bases that match TRBD1. V trimming: 4 bases; J trimming: 3 bases; junction bases outside the gene matches: 5. This CDR3 spans 15 amino acids. Germline V gene lookup returns CDR1 SGHDT and CDR2 YYEEEE. The CDR3 region is CASSGTGKVYNEQFF. The CDR3 region has the DNA TGTGCCAGCAGCGGGACAGGGAAAGTCTACAATGAGCAGTTCTTC.

The rearrangement links TRBV30 to TRBJ1-1, with D maybe TRBD1 (5 bases). The CDR3 is 14 residues long. Trimming removed 1 base at V and 2 bases at J, with 11 bases between. Germline CDR1 is GTSNPN and CDR2 is SVGIG (reference sequence). This CDR3 reads CAWSADILNTEAFF. The DNA of the CDR3 is TGTGCCTGGAGTGCGGACATTCTCAACACTGAAGCTTTCTTT.